This T cell receptor beta chain was recovered during a study of blood T cell repertoires in COVID-19. Measured with immunoSEQ multiplex PCR; TCRdb has only the in-frame clones, and not every one. The repertoire consists of 300,000 to 400,000 clones, with over 75% occurring once and the leading ten covering 3% to 4%. The CDR3 has 15 residues. Per germline, CDR1 LGHDT and CDR2 YNNKEL (reference sequence). Trimming removed 4 bases from V and 9 bases from J; junction bases left unmatched: 13. V and J are TRBV3-1 (or the pseudogene TRBV3-2) and TRBJ2-7; TRBD2 aligns across 9 bases. This sequence originates from a woman in her forties or fifties with active or convalescent COVID-19. The sample comprised peripheral blood. The CDR3 DNA reads as TGTGCCAGCAGCCTATCTAGCGGGGCGACCGTAGGGCAGTACTTC. Residues: CASSLSSGATVGQYF.